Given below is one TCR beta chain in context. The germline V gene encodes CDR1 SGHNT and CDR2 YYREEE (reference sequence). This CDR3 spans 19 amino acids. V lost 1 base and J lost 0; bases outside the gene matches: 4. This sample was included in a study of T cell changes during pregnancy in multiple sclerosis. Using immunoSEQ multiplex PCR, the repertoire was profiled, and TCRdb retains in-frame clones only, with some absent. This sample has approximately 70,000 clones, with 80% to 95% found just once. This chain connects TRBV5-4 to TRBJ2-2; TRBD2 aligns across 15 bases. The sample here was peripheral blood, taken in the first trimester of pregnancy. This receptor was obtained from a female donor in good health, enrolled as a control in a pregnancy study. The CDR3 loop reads CASSLFGLAGGPNTGELFF. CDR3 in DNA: TGTGCCAGCAGCTTGTTCGGACTAGCGGGAGGGCCGAACACCGGGGAGCTGTTTTTT.